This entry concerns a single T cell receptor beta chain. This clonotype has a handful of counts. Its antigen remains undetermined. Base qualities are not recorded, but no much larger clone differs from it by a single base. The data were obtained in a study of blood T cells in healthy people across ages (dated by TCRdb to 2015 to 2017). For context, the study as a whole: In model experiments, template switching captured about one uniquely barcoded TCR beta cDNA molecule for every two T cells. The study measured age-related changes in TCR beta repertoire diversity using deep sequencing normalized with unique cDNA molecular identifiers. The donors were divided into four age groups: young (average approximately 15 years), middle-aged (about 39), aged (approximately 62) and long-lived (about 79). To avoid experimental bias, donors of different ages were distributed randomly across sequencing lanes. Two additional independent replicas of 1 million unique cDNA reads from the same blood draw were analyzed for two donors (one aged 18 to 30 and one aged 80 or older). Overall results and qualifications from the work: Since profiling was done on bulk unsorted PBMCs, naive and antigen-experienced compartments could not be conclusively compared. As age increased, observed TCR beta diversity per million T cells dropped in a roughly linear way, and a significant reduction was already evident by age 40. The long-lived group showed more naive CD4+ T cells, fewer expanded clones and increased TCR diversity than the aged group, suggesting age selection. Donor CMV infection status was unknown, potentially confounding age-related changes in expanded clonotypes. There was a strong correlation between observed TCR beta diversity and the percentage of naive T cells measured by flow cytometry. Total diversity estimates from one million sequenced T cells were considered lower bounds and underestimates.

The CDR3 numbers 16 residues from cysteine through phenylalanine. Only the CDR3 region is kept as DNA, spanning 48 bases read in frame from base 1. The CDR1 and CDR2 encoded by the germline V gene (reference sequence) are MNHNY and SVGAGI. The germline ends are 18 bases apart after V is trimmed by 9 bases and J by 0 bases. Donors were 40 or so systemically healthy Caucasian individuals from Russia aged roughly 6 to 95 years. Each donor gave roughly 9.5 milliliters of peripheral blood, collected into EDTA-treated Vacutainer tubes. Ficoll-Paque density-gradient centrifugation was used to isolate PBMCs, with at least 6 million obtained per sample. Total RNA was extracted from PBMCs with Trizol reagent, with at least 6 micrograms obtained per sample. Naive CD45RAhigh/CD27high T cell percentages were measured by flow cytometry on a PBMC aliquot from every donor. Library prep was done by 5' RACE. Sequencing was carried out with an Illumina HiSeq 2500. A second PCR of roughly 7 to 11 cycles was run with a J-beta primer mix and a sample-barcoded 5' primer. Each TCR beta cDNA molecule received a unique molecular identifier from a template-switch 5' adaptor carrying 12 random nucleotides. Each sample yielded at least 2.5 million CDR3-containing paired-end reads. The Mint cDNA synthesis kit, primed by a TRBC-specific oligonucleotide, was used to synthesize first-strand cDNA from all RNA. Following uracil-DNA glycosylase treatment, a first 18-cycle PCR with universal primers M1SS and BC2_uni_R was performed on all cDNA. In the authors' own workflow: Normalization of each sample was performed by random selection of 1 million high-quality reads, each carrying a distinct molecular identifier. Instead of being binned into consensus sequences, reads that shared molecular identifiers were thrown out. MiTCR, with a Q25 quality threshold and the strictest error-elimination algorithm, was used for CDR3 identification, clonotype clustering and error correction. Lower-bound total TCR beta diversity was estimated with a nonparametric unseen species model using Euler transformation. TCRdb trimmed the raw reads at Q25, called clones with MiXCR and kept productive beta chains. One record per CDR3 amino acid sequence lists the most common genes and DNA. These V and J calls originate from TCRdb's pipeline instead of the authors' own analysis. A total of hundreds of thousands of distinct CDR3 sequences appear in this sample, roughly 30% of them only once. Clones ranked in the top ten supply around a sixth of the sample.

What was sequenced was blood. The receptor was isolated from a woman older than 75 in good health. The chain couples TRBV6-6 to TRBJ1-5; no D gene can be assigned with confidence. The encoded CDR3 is CASLGSGGYSNQPQHF. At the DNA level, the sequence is TGTGCCAGTCTCGGCAGTGGTGGATATAGCAATCAGCCCCAGCATTTT.